The T cell receptor (beta chain) under discussion was sequenced for a study of blood T cell repertoires in COVID-19. Across the study: Researchers got acute and convalescent COVID-19 samples from the United States, Italy and Spain. Nucleic acid was either cDNA or gDNA, and it came from T cells, B-cell-depleted T cells, or PBMCs.

The V and J ends lost 5 bases and 4 bases respectively, with 11 bases between them. The germline V gene encodes CDR1 SGHNT and CDR2 YENEEA. The CDR3 runs 13 residues. In the authors' workflow: Using reference gene primer amplification, nucleated cell counts were estimated. Using immunoSEQ multiplex PCR, the repertoire was profiled, and TCRdb retains in-frame clones only, with some absent. V and J calls and clone size are as listed in that table; D and trimming were resolved from the DNA. The table includes around 30,000 clones, 60% to 80% detected once. This clone appeared once. The sample taken for sequencing was peripheral blood. This TCR was recovered from an elderly man with active or convalescent COVID-19. The chain combines TRBV11-3 with TRBJ2-5; a possible D gene is TRBD1 (5 bases). The CDR3: CASSPRQSETQYF. CDR3 bases: TGTGCCAGCAGCCCCCGACAGTCAGAGACCCAGTACTTC.